This T cell receptor beta chain was sequenced for a study of neoadjuvant anti-PD-1 for oral cavity cancer. Across the study: Patients mostly received three to four biweekly nivolumab doses at 3 mg/kg before surgery.

CDR3 length equals 15 residues. V gave up 1 base and J gave up 5 bases; unmatched junction bases: 5. Looked up from germline, CDR1 is GTSNPN and CDR2 is SVGIG (reference sequence). Assay: immunoSEQ multiplex PCR; the TCRdb copy retains only in-frame clones and omits some. The sample includes about 8,400 clones, around 70% of them seen just once. This clone appeared a single time. Time point described: after neoadjuvant nivolumab, at surgical resection. The patients had HPV-negative, locally advanced oral cavity squamous cell carcinoma. PBMCs were not maintained or expanded in culture before analysis. The chain links TRBV30 to TRBJ2-4; 10 nucleotides match TRBD2. Sequences were derived from PBMCs, sampled after nivolumab (anti-PD-1) treatment. The receptor comes from a person aged 35-79 years with oral cavity squamous cell carcinoma. This chain's CDR3 is CAWSGAGGFENIQYF. CDR3 coding DNA: TGTGCCTGGAGTGGAGCGGGGGGGTTCGAAAACATTCAGTACTTC.